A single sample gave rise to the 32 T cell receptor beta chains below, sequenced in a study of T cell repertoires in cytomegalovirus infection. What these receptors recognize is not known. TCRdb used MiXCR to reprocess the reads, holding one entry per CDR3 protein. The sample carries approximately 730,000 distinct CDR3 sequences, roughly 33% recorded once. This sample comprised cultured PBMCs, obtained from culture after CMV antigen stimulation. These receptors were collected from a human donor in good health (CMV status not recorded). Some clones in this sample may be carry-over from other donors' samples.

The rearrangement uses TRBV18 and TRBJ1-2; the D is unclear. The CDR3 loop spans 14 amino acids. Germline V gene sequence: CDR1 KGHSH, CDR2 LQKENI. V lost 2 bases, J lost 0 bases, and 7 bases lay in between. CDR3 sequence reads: CASSPGPANYGYTF. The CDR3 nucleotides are TGTGCCAGCTCACCAGGGCCTGCTAACTATGGCTACACCTTC.

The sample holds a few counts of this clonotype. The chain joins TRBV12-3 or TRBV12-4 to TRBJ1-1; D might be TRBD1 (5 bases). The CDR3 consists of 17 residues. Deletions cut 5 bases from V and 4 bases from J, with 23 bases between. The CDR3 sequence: CASSLIPGKGIGTEAFF. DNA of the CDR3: TGTGCCAGCAGTCTCATCCCAGGGAAGGGAATTGGCACTGAAGCTTTCTTT.

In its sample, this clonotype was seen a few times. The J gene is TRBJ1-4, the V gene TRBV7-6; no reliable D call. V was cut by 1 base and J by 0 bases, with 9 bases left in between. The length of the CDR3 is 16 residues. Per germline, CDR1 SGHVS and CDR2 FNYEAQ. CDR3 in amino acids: CASSLEFRTTNEKLFF. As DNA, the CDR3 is TGTGCCAGCAGCTTAGAATTCCGGACAACTAATGAAAAACTGTTTTTT.

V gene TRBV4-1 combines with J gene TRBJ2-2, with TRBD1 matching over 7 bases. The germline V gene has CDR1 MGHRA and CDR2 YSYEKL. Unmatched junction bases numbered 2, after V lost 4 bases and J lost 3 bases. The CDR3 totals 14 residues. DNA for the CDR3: TGCGCCAGCAGCCTAGGACAGGACACCGGGGAGCTGTTTTTT. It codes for CASSLGQDTGELFF.

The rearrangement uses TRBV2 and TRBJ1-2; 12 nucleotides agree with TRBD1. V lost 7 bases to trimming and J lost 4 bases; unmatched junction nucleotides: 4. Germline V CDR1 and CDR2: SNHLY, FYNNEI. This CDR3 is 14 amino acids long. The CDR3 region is CASNTGQGAYGYTF. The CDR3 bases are TGTGCCAGCAATACGGGACAGGGGGCCTATGGCTACACCTTC.

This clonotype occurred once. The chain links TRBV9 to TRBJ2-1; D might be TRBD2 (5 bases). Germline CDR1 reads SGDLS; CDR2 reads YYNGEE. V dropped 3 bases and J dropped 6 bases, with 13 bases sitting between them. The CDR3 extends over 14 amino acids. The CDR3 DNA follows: TGTGCCAGCAGCGAGGAGCCGGGGATCAATGAGCAGTTCTTC. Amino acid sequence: CASSEEPGINEQFF.

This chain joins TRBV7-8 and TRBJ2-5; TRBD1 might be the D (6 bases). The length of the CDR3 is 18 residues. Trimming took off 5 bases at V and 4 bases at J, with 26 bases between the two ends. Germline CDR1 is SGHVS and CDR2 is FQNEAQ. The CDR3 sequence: CASSTGTGLDWGRETQYF. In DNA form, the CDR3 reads TGTGCCAGCAGCACCGGCACAGGGCTAGATTGGGGAAGAGAGACCCAGTACTTC.

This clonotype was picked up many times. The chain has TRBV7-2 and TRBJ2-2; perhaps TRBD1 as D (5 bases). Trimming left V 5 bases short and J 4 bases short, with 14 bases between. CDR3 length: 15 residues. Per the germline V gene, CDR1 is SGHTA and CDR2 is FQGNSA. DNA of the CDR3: TGTGCCAGCAGCCCCCTTAATCAGGGCACCGGGGAGCTGTTTTTT. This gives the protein CASSPLNQGTGELFF.

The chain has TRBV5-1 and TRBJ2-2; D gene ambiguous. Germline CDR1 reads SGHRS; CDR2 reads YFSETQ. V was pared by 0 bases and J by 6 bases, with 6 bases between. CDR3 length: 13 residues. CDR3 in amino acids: CASSLGHAGELFF. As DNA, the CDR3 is TGCGCCAGCAGCTTGGGGCACGCCGGGGAGCTGTTTTTT. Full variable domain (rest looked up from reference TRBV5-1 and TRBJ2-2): KAGVTQTPRYLIKTRGQQVTLSCSPISGHRSVSWYQQTPGQGLQFLFEYFSETQRNKGNFPGRFSGRQFSNSRSEMNVSTLELGDSALYLCASSLGHAGELFFGEGSRLTVL.

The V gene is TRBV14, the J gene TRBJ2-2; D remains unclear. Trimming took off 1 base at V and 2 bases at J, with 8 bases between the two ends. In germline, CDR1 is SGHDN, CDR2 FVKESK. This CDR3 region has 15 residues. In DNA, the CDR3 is TGTGCCAGCAGCCAAGTTATTAGTAACACCGGGGAGCTGTTTTTT. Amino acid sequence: CASSQVISNTGELFF.

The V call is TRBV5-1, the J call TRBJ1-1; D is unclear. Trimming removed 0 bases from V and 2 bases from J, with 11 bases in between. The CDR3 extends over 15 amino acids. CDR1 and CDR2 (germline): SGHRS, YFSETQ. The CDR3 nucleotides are TGCGCCAGCAGCTTGGGTCCAGCTTCCAACACTGAAGCTTTCTTT. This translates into CASSLGPASNTEAFF.

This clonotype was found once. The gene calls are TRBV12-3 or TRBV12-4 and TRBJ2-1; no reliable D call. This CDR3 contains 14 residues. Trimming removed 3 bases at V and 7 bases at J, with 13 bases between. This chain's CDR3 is CASSFGSVGNEQFF. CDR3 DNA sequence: TGTGCCAGCAGTTTTGGTTCCGTGGGTAATGAGCAGTTCTTC.

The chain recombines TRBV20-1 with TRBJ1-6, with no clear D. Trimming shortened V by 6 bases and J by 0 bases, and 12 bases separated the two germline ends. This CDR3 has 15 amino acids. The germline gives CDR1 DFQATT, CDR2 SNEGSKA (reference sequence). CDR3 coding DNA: TGCAGTGCCTTCGCCCCCGGCTCCTATAATTCACCCCTCCACTTT. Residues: CSAFAPGSYNSPLHF.

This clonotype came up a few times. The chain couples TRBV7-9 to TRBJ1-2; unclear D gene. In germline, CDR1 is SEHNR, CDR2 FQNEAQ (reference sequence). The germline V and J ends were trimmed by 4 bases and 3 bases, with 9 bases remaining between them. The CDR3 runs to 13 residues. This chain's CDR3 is CASSSEGHYGYTF. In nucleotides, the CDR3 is TGTGCCAGCAGCTCGGAGGGCCACTATGGCTACACCTTC.

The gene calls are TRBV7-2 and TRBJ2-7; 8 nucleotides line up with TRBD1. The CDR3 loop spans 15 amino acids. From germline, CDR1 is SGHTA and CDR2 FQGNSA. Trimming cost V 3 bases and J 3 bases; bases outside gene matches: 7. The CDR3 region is CASSFAGTGRYEQYF. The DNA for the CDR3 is TGTGCCAGCAGCTTCGCCGGGACAGGCCGCTACGAGCAGTACTTC.

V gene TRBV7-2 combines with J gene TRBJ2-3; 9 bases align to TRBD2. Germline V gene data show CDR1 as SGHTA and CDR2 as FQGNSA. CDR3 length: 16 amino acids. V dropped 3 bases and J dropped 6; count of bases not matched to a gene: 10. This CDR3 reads CASSFGAGGRSDTQYF. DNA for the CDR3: TGTGCCAGCAGCTTCGGAGCGGGGGGTCGGTCGGATACGCAGTATTTT.

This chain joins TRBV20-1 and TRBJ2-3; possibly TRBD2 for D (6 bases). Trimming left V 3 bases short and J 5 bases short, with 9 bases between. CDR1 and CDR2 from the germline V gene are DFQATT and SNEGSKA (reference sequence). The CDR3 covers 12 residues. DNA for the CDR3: TGCAGTGCTAGCGGGGGTCGAGATACGCAGTATTTT. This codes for CSASGGRDTQYF.

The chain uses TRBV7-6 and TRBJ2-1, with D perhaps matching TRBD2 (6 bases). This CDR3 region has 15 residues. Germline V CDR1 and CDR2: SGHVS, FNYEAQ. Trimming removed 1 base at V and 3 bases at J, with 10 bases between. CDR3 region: CASSLEWGDYNEQFF. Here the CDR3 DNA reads TGTGCCAGCAGCTTAGAGTGGGGGGACTACAATGAGCAGTTCTTC.

In DNA, the CDR3 is TGTGCCAGCAGTTACTCGAGGGGGGGCGCGGGGCAGCCCCAGCATTTT. Its protein is CASSYSRGGAGQPQHF. The rearrangement uses TRBV6-5 and TRBJ1-5, with D tentatively TRBD1 (6 bases). The CDR3 runs to 16 residues. Between the trimmed V and J ends, which lost 0 bases and 7 bases, there was a span of 16 bases. Germline V CDR1 and CDR2: MNHEY, SVGAGI.

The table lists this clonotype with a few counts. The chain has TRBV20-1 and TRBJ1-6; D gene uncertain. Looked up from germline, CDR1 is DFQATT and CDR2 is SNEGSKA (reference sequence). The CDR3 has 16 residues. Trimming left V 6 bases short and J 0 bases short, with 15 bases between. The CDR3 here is CSAKDGSSSYNSPLHF. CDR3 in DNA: TGCAGTGCCAAGGACGGATCGAGCTCCTATAATTCACCCCTCCACTTT.

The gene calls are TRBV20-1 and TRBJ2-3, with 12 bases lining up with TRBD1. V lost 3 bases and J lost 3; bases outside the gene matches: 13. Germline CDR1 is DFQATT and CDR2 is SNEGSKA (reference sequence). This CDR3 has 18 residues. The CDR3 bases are TGCAGTGCTAGCCTCCCCGGGGACAGGGGGCGGTGGACAGATACGCAGTATTTT. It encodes CSASLPGDRGRWTDTQYF.

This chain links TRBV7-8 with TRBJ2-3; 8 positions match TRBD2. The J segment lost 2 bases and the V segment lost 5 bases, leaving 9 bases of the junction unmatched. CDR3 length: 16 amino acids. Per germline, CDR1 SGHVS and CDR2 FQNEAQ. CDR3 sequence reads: CASSARTSILTDTQYF. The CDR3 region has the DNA TGTGCCAGCAGCGCCCGGACTAGCATCCTCACAGATACGCAGTATTTT.

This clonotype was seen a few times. The CDR3 is CASSLRQGDEQYF. The CDR3 DNA sequence: TGTGCCAGCAGTTTACGGCAGGGGGACGAGCAGTACTTC. V usage is TRBV12-3 or TRBV12-4 and J usage is TRBJ2-7; 7 bases are a match to TRBD1. Trimming cost V 2 bases and J 5 bases; bases outside gene matches: 3. This CDR3 comprises 13 residues.

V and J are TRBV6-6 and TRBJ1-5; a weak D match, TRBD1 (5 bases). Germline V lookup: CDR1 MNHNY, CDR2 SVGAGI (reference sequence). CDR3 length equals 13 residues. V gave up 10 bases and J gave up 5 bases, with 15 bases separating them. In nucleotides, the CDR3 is TGTGCCACCGGGGGGAAGACGGATCAGCCCCAGCATTTT. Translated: CATGGKTDQPQHF.

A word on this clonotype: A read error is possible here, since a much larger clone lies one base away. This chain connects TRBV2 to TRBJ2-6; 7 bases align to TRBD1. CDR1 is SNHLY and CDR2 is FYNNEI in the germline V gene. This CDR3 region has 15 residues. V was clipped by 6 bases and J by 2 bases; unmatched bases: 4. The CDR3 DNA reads TGTGCCAGCAGCGCAGACAGGGCTGGGGCCAACGTCCTGACTTTC. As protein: CASSADRAGANVLTF. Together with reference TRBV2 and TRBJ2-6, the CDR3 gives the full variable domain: EPEVTQTPSHQVTQMGQEVILRCVPISNHLYFYWYRQILGQKVEFLVSFYNNEISEKSEIFDDQFSVERPDGSNFTLKIRSTKLEDSAMYFCASSADRAGANVLTFGAGSRLTVL.

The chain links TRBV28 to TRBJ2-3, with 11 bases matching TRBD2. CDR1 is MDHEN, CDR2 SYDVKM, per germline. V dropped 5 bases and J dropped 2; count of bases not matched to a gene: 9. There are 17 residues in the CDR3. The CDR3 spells CASSAPGLAAFTDTQYF. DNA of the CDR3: TGTGCCAGCAGTGCTCCGGGACTAGCGGCTTTCACAGATACGCAGTATTTT.

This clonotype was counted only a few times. The CDR3 DNA is TGTGCCAGCAGCGCATTATTTACAGCGGAGAATGAGCAGTTCTTC. Protein product: CASSALFTAENEQFF. The genes are TRBV7-9 and TRBJ2-1; the D gene is possibly TRBD2 (5 bases). This CDR3 region has 15 residues. Per the germline V gene, CDR1 is SEHNR and CDR2 is FQNEAQ (reference sequence). The V end lost 5 bases, the J end lost 7 bases, and 18 bases lay between the germline ends.

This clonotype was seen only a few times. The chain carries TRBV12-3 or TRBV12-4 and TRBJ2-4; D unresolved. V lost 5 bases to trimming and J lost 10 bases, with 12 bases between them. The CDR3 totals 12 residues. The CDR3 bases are TGTGCCAGCAGTCGGAAATCCAAGATTCAGTACTTC. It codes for CASSRKSKIQYF.

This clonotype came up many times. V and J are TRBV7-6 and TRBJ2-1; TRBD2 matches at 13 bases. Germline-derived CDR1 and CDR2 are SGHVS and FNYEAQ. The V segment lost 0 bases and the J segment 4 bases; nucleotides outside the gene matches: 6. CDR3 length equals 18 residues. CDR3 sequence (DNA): TGTGCCAGCAGCTTAGCGGCGGTACTAGCGGGAGGGTACAATGAGCAGTTCTTC. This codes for CASSLAAVLAGGYNEQFF.

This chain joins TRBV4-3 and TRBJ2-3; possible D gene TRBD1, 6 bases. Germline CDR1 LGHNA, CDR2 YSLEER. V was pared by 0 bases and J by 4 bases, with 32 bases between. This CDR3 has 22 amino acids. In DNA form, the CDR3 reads TGCGCCAGCAGCCAAGATCGCCAAATCGGGACAAGGGAATTAGAGACGCCAGATACGCAGTATTTT. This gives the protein CASSQDRQIGTRELETPDTQYF.

The CDR3 coding sequence is TGTGCCAGCAAGTATCAAGGGGGAGGGAAAGAGACCCAGTACTTC. Amino acids: CASKYQGGGKETQYF. The rearrangement uses TRBV6-6 and TRBJ2-5; TRBD2 might be the D (7 bases). Trimming shortened V by 7 bases and J by 3 bases, and 18 bases separated the two germline ends. Germline V gene data show CDR1 as MNHNY and CDR2 as SVGAGI (reference sequence). CDR3 length equals 15 residues.

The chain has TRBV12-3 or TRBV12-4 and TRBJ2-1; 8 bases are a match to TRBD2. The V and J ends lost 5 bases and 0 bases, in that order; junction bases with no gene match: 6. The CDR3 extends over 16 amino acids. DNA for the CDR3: TGTGCCAGCAGTCGGCGGGGGGCGAGCTCCTACAATGAGCAGTTCTTC. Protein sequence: CASSRRGASSYNEQFF.